A single sample gave rise to the 7 T cell receptor beta chains below, sequenced in a study of T cells in Graves' hyperthyroidism and ophthalmopathy. RNA transcripts yielded amplified TCR beta CDR3 regions. With the HTBI primer set, the TCR CDR3 went through a first round of RT-PCR. TCRdb recomputed calls from the multiplex PCR reads with MiXCR, one row per CDR3 protein. The sample shows under 550,000 distinct CDR3 sequences, less than 20% of them seen only once. The sequencing sample was made of blood. The receptors here all came from a man aged 35-49 years with Graves' ophthalmopathy.

This clonotype was counted at least ten times. This chain links TRBV6-1 with TRBJ1-1; D is possibly TRBD1 (5 bases). The CDR3 contains 16 residues. CDR1 and CDR2 (germline): MNHNS, SASEGT. Trimming cost V 1 base and J 5 bases, with 17 bases left between them. This chain's CDR3 is CASSEVVGRRGTEAFF. For the CDR3, the DNA is TGTGCCAGCAGTGAAGTGGTGGGCAGGCGGGGGACTGAAGCTTTCTTT.

This clonotype has more than one count but fewer than ten. The rearrangement links TRBV5-1 to TRBJ1-5; D remains ambiguous. Germline V gene data show CDR1 as SGHRS and CDR2 as YFSETQ. Trimming removed 0 bases at V and 2 bases at J, with 6 bases between. This CDR3 comprises 14 residues. CDR3 in DNA: TGCGCCAGCAGCTTGGATCCAGGCAATCAGCCCCAGCATTTT. Protein product: CASSLDPGNQPQHF.

This clonotype has ten or more counts. The genes are TRBV27 and TRBJ2-7, with D perhaps matching TRBD2 (7 bases). This CDR3 has 19 residues. V lost 2 bases, J lost 3 bases, and 26 bases lay in between. Looked up from germline, CDR1 is MNHEY and CDR2 is SMNVEV (reference sequence). CDR3: CASSLHRIIRGGGDYEQYF. The CDR3 DNA is TGTGCCAGCAGTTTACATCGTATAATCCGAGGGGGGGGAGACTACGAGCAGTACTTC.

Comments on this clonotype: At one end, the junction sequence differs from germline, possibly due to a read error. The chain's CDR3 is CASSRTGVGANALTF. CDR3 in DNA: TGTGCCAGCAGCCGAACAGGGGTTGGGGCCAACGCCCTGACTTTC. The chain recombines TRBV28 with TRBJ2-6; 7 bases map to TRBD1. The CDR3 spans 15 residues. Germline lookup yields CDR1 MDHEN and CDR2 SYDVKM. Looking up the rest from reference TRBV28 and TRBJ2-6 gives the full variable domain: DVKVTQSSRYLVKRTGEKVFLECVQDMDHENMFWYRQDPGLGLRLIYFSYDVKMKEKGDIPEGYSVSREKKERFSLILESASTNQTSMYLCASSRTGVGANALTFGAGSRLTVL.

This clonotype was seen ten or more times. V gene TRBV3-1 combines with J gene TRBJ1-1; D might be TRBD1 (5 bases). V lost 6 bases to trimming and J lost 5 bases, with 16 bases between them. The CDR3 length is 14 residues. Germline V gene lookup returns CDR1 LGHDT and CDR2 YNNKEL (reference sequence). For the CDR3, the DNA is TGTGCCAGCAGACTAGACAGTAGTTCGACTGAAGCTTTCTTT. Protein sequence: CASRLDSSSTEAFF.

V usage is TRBV20-1 and J usage is TRBJ1-2, with TRBD1 as a possible D gene (6 bases). The germline V gene encodes CDR1 DFQATT and CDR2 SNEGSKA (reference sequence). The V gene lost 6 bases and the J gene lost 4 bases, with 15 bases spanning the gap. CDR3 size: 13 residues. The CDR3 nucleotides read TGCAGTGCCCCCTCTACAGGGAGCTATGGCTACACCTTC. It is translated as CSAPSTGSYGYTF.

The rearrangement links TRBV10-3 to TRBJ1-2, with D possibly TRBD1 on 6 matching bases. V was trimmed by 8 bases and J by 6 bases, leaving 19 bases between them. Per germline, CDR1 ENHRY and CDR2 SYGVKD. This CDR3 has 14 residues. The CDR3 DNA reads TGTGCCATCTCAAGCAGGGGTGATAAGGATGGCTACACCTTC. This gives the protein CAISSRGDKDGYTF.